Listed here are 31 T cell receptor beta chains from one sample, sequenced in a study of blood T cell repertoires in COVID-19. TCRdb keeps only in-frame clones here, not all; method: immunoSEQ multiplex PCR. The repertoire includes roughly 260,000 clones, about 90% of them detected once, and approximately 2% sits in the top ten. The sample comprised PBMCs or T cells enriched from blood (not recorded which). The receptors were sampled from a young woman who had recovered from COVID-19.

The chain joins TRBV7-2 to TRBJ1-1; 10 bases match TRBD1. V was clipped by 4 bases and J by 0 bases; unmatched bases: 8. This CDR3 region has 17 residues. Per the germline V gene, CDR1 is SGHTA and CDR2 is FQGNSA. The CDR3: CASSSGTGVPMNTEAFF. The CDR3 DNA follows: TGTGCCAGCAGCTCCGGGACAGGGGTCCCCATGAACACTGAAGCTTTCTTT.

The chain is built from TRBV2 and TRBJ1-4; the match to TRBD1 covers 9 bases. The CDR3 length is 15 residues. The ends lost 2 bases at V and 8 bases at J; junction bases unmatched: 6. Per germline, CDR1 SNHLY and CDR2 FYNNEI. The CDR3 is CASSEPGTGREKLFF. As DNA, the CDR3 is TGTGCCAGCAGTGAACCCGGGACAGGGCGCGAAAAACTGTTTTTT.

The chain carries TRBV7-6 and TRBJ2-7, with 9 bases matching TRBD2. Germline V CDR1 and CDR2: SGHVS, FNYEAQ. The J segment lost 0 bases and the V segment lost 1 base, leaving 7 bases of the junction unmatched. The CDR3 runs 17 residues. CDR3 DNA: TGTGCCAGCAGCTTAGACACTAGCGGGTGGAGCTCCTACGAGCAGTACTTC. This codes for CASSLDTSGWSSYEQYF.

The chain employs TRBV4-1 and TRBJ2-1; maybe TRBD2 (5 bases). The CDR3 is made up of 15 amino acids. Trimming left V 4 bases short and J 8 bases short, with 18 bases between. Germline values: CDR1 MGHRA, CDR2 YSYEKL. CDR3 sequence (DNA): TGCGCCAGCAGCCGTATATTGGACTCCCAGGATGAGCAGTTCTTC. This translates into CASSRILDSQDEQFF.

The chain combines TRBV6-5 with TRBJ2-3, with a possible D match to TRBD1 (5 bases). Trimming left V 7 bases short and J 3 bases short, with 17 bases between. Per the germline V gene, CDR1 is MNHEY and CDR2 is SVGAGI. CDR3 size: 15 residues. CDR3 in amino acids: CASKRQSTGTDTQYF. The DNA for the CDR3 is TGTGCCAGCAAGCGACAGTCGACTGGGACAGATACGCAGTATTTT.

V and J are TRBV10-2 and TRBJ1-3; 11 nucleotides line up with TRBD1. The length of the CDR3 is 15 residues. The germline V gene encodes CDR1 WSHSY and CDR2 SAAADI. V was clipped by 6 bases and J by 7 bases; unmatched bases: 8. This chain's CDR3 is CASRSTDRGRNTIYF. The CDR3 coding sequence is TGCGCCAGCAGGTCGACGGACAGGGGGCGTAACACCATATATTTT.

V usage is TRBV2 and J usage is TRBJ2-1, with a weak D call TRBD2 (6 bases). V lost 6 bases and J lost 0, with 18 bases in between. This CDR3 is 17 amino acids long. Germline assignment: CDR1 SNHLY and CDR2 FYNNEI. The CDR3 spells CASRAGKRASSYNEQFF. In DNA form, the CDR3 reads TGTGCCAGCAGGGCGGGAAAGCGGGCAAGCTCCTACAATGAGCAGTTCTTC.

The chain combines TRBV4-1 with TRBJ1-1; D remains ambiguous. Trimming left V 1 base short and J 0 bases short, with 12 bases between. The CDR3 has 16 amino acids. Germline values: CDR1 MGHRA, CDR2 YSYEKL. The CDR3 bases are TGCGCCAGCAGCCAAGGGGAGTACGGAATGAACACTGAAGCTTTCTTT. Translation: CASSQGEYGMNTEAFF.

The rearrangement uses TRBV19 and TRBJ1-5; the match to TRBD1 covers 7 bases. The V gene end was trimmed by 0 bases and the J gene end by 2 bases; junction bases not matched to a gene: 7. The CDR3 covers 17 residues. Germline CDR1 and CDR2: LNHDA and SQIVND (reference sequence). The CDR3 is CASSIDLKGGRNQPQHF. CDR3 bases: TGTGCCAGTAGTATAGATCTAAAAGGGGGCCGCAATCAGCCCCAGCATTTT.

The chain recombines TRBV7-2 with TRBJ2-5; perhaps TRBD2 as D (6 bases). The V end was cut by 4 bases, the J end by 3 bases, with 9 bases between. The CDR3 is 13 residues long. Looked up from germline, CDR1 is SGHTA and CDR2 is FQGNSA. CDR3 loop: CASSYRLEETQYF. For the CDR3, the DNA is TGTGCCAGCAGCTACCGACTAGAAGAGACCCAGTACTTC.

The chain joins TRBV27 to TRBJ1-2; perhaps TRBD1 as D (5 bases). Between the trimmed V and J ends, which lost 4 bases and 4 bases, there was a span of 19 bases. There are 16 residues in the CDR3. The germline V gene encodes CDR1 MNHEY and CDR2 SMNVEV (reference sequence). This chain's CDR3 is CASSSRGRGVLYGYTF. The DNA for the CDR3 is TGTGCCAGCAGTTCAAGGGGCCGTGGGGTCCTCTATGGCTACACCTTC.

The gene calls are TRBV5-6 and TRBJ1-3; no definite D call. The V end was cut by 1 base, the J end by 0 bases, with 8 bases between. CDR1 and CDR2 (germline): SGHDT, YYEEEE. The CDR3 spans 15 residues. The CDR3 DNA reads as TGTGCCAGCAGCTTGAGCTCCTCCTCTGGAAACACCATATATTTT. Protein sequence: CASSLSSSSGNTIYF.

This clone was counted a single time. This chain connects TRBV18 to TRBJ1-1; 7 nucleotides align to TRBD1. The CDR3 runs to 14 residues. CDR1 and CDR2 (germline): KGHSH, LQKENI. J gave up 5 bases and V 3 bases, and 6 bases lay outside the gene matches. The CDR3 reads CASSPVTGRTEAFF. The CDR3 DNA follows: TGTGCCAGCTCACCCGTGACAGGGAGGACTGAAGCTTTCTTT.

This rearrangement joins TRBV18 to TRBJ2-5; weak D call: TRBD2 (6 bases). CDR3 size: 16 residues. Per the germline V gene, CDR1 is KGHSH and CDR2 is LQKENI. V dropped 3 bases and J dropped 7 bases, with 21 bases sitting between them. The CDR3 DNA reads as TGTGCCAGCTCACCCGTCGGGGGAGGAGGCATAGGGACCCAGTACTTC. This encodes CASSPVGGGGIGTQYF.

The J gene is TRBJ2-3, the V gene TRBV7-9, with 7 positions matching TRBD2. V lost 5 bases, J lost 4 bases, and 3 bases stayed unmatched. This CDR3 contains 13 residues. Germline V gene lookup returns CDR1 SEHNR and CDR2 FQNEAQ (reference sequence). The chain's CDR3 is CASSQAGSDTQYF. The CDR3 coding sequence is TGTGCCAGCAGCCAAGCGGGGTCAGATACGCAGTATTTT.

This chain uses TRBV19 with TRBJ2-3; D perhaps matches TRBD1 (5 bases). CDR3 length: 15 amino acids. Trimming took off 5 bases at V and 5 bases at J, with 17 bases between the two ends. CDR1 is LNHDA, CDR2 SQIVND, per germline (reference sequence). The CDR3 spells CASSPGGSGLDTQYF. DNA of the CDR3: TGTGCCAGTAGTCCCGGTGGCTCAGGGCTAGATACGCAGTATTTT.

The chain couples TRBV5-4 to TRBJ2-1, with 8 bases lining up with TRBD2. This CDR3 contains 15 residues. Germline trimming cut 3 bases from V and 4 bases from J; bases unmatched to any gene: 6. The germline V gene has CDR1 SGHNT and CDR2 YYREEE (reference sequence). The CDR3 nucleotides read TGTGCCAGCAGCTCCCTCCGGGGGGGTTACAATGAGCAGTTCTTC. Translation gives CASSSLRGGYNEQFF.

The V call is TRBV13, the J call TRBJ2-1; 11 nucleotides line up with TRBD2. This CDR3 has 16 residues. Germline V CDR1 and CDR2: PRHDT, FYEKMQ (reference sequence). The V gene end was trimmed by 5 bases and the J gene end by 4 bases; junction bases not matched to a gene: 7. The DNA for the CDR3 is TGTGCCAGCAGCCACCTACTAGCGGGGGTTTACAATGAGCAGTTCTTC. This gives the protein CASSHLLAGVYNEQFF.

The V and J genes are TRBV28 and TRBJ1-5; D possibly corresponds to TRBD1 (6 bases). The length of the CDR3 is 16 residues. The germline V gene encodes CDR1 MDHEN and CDR2 SYDVKM. The ends were cut back, 5 bases at V and 3 bases at J, with 17 bases in the middle. The CDR3 sequence is CASSQTGTTFNQPQHF. For the CDR3, the DNA is TGTGCCAGCAGTCAAACAGGGACTACCTTCAATCAGCCCCAGCATTTT.

The CDR3 coding sequence is TGTGCCAGCACCCTACAGGGGGACGGCTACACCTTC. Translating gives CASTLQGDGYTF. This chain links TRBV28 with TRBJ1-2; TRBD1 matches 8 bases. With V trimmed by 7 bases and J by 8 bases, 6 bases remained unmatched. The CDR3 length is 12 residues. CDR1 MDHEN and CDR2 SYDVKM come from the germline V gene.

The chain carries TRBV5-1 and TRBJ2-3, with TRBD2 matching over 12 bases. Germline CDR1 reads SGHRS; CDR2 reads YFSETQ. The CDR3 extends over 15 amino acids. V gave up 4 bases and J gave up 6 bases; unmatched junction bases: 6. The CDR3 loop is CASSPTSGSSDTQYF. The CDR3 nucleotides read TGCGCCAGCAGCCCGACTAGCGGGAGTTCCGATACGCAGTATTTT.

The chain couples TRBV27 to TRBJ2-1, with TRBD1 identical over 7 bases. V was clipped by 1 base and J by 9 bases; unmatched bases: 9. The CDR3 has 15 residues. Germline CDR1 is MNHEY and CDR2 is SMNVEV (reference sequence). The CDR3 DNA is TGTGCCAGCAGTTTATTGGCCAGGGGGTCTAGTGAGCAGTTCTTC. Amino acids: CASSLLARGSSEQFF.

In DNA form, the CDR3 reads TGTGCCAGCAGCCAAGGGCAGCTATGGAACTATGGCTACACCTTC. Its protein is CASSQGQLWNYGYTF. This rearrangement joins TRBV16 to TRBJ1-2; D unclear. This CDR3 is built from 15 residues. The germline V gene has CDR1 KGHSY and CDR2 FQNENV. V was shortened by 2 bases and J by 2 bases, with 12 bases between the two germline ends.

This sequence joins TRBV9 and TRBJ2-1; 10 bases fit TRBD2. Per germline, CDR1 SGDLS and CDR2 YYNGEE. V gave up 4 bases and J gave up 4 bases; unmatched junction bases: 5. The CDR3 is 15 residues long. The CDR3 bases are TGTGCCAGCAGCCCGAGCGGGGGGGATTACAATGAGCAGTTCTTC. It translates to CASSPSGGDYNEQFF.

The V gene is TRBV6-4, the J gene TRBJ1-2, with 9 bases identical to TRBD1. V shed 6 bases and J 3 bases; nucleotides not matched to a gene: 5. Germline V gene lookup returns CDR1 MRHNA and CDR2 SNTAGT. The CDR3 is 14 residues long. The CDR3 region has the DNA TGTGCCAGCAGAGGACAGGGGAAAGACTATGGCTACACCTTC. It specifies CASRGQGKDYGYTF.

This clone has a single count. The chain links TRBV19 to TRBJ1-1; D remains unclear. Trimming pared 9 bases from V and 1 base from J, leaving 9 bases between. Germline V gene lookup returns CDR1 LNHDA and CDR2 SQIVND (reference sequence). This CDR3 contains 12 residues. The CDR3 region is CASFSWNTEAFF. For the CDR3, the DNA is TGTGCCAGCTTCAGTTGGAACACTGAAGCTTTCTTT.

The chain recombines TRBV15 with TRBJ2-1, with TRBD1 matching 8 bases. J lost 8 bases, V lost 3 bases, and 3 bases had no gene match. The V gene's germline CDR1 is LNHNV and CDR2 YYDKDF (reference sequence). The CDR3 is made up of 13 amino acids. CDR3 nucleotides: TGTGCCACCAGCAGGACAGGGGCGCATGAGCAGTTCTTC. This sequence encodes CATSRTGAHEQFF.

V usage is TRBV11-2 and J usage is TRBJ2-1, with 11 bases identical to TRBD2. From germline, CDR1 is SGHAT and CDR2 FQNNGV. V dropped 3 bases and J dropped 1; count of bases not matched to a gene: 8. The CDR3 consists of 18 residues. CDR3 sequence reads: CASSLLSRTSGSYNEQFF. The CDR3 DNA is TGTGCCAGCAGCTTGTTATCAAGGACTAGCGGGTCCTACAATGAGCAGTTCTTC.

V is TRBV19 and J is TRBJ1-6; 9 positions agree with TRBD1. Per germline, CDR1 LNHDA and CDR2 SQIVND (reference sequence). The CDR3 runs to 15 residues. J was trimmed by 7 bases and V by 7 bases; bases with no gene match: 8. The CDR3 region is CASTEQGAANSPLHF. The CDR3 DNA sequence: TGTGCCAGTACCGAACAGGGGGCGGCGAATTCACCCCTCCACTTT. Together with reference TRBV19 and TRBJ1-6, the CDR3 gives the full variable domain: DGGITQSPKYLFRKEGQNVTLSCEQNLNHDAMYWYRQDPGQGLRLIYYSQIVNDFQKGDIAEGYSVSREKKESFPLTVTSAQKNPTAFYLCASTEQGAANSPLHFGNGTRLTVT.

V gene TRBV18 combines with J gene TRBJ2-7; D possibly corresponds to TRBD1 (6 bases). V lost 0 bases and J 3 bases, leaving 15 bases between the germline ends. This CDR3 has 16 amino acids. Germline V CDR1 and CDR2: KGHSH, LQKENI. The chain's CDR3 is CASSPPTPGVIYEQYF. In DNA, the CDR3 is TGTGCCAGCTCACCACCGACCCCAGGGGTCATCTACGAGCAGTACTTC.

The V call is TRBV11-3, the J call TRBJ2-1; 10 bases fit TRBD2. From germline, CDR1 is SGHNT and CDR2 YENEEA. The CDR3 sequence is 14 residues long. V was pared by 5 bases and J by 5 bases, with 3 bases of the junction left unmatched. Here the CDR3 DNA reads TGTGCCAGCAGCAGGACTAGCGGTAACAATGAGCAGTTCTTC. Translating gives CASSRTSGNNEQFF.